This T cell receptor (beta chain) is from a study of PD-L1 blockade in urothelial cancer. Time point of the sample: pretreatment peripheral blood. The data were produced by immunoSEQ multiplex PCR, yet TCRdb's version contains in-frame clones alone and is incomplete. The repertoire consists of about 130,000 clones, with 70% to 85% occurring once and the leading ten covering 2.5% to 4%. V was cut by 0 bases and J by 0 bases, with 6 bases left in between. This CDR3 has 15 amino acids. CDR1 KGHSH and CDR2 LQKENI come from the germline V gene. The material was PBMCs, obtained around atezolizumab (anti-PD-L1) treatment. This receptor was identified in a man aged 50 to 60 with urothelial cancer. The chain recombines TRBV18 with TRBJ2-1; no clear D gene. CDR3 sequence: CASSPPSGSYNEQFF. The DNA for the CDR3 is TGTGCCAGCTCACCACCGTCGGGCTCCTACAATGAGCAGTTCTTC.